The next 30 T cell receptor beta chains were all read from a single sample in a study of long-term antiretroviral therapy in people with HIV (dated by TCRdb to 2022 to 2024). The immunoSEQ hsTCRB v3.0 assay was used at survey level resolution to sequence the TRB variable region. Sourced from immuneACCESS, this table was stored by TCRdb with only in-frame sequences that have V and J called. A share of the clones is absent; for the studies checked, an unresolved V gene accounts for under half, and the remainder has no known explanation. The sample table records approximately 26,000 clones; around 84% of these occur just once. The ten largest account for 6.2% of the sample. This material consisted of unsorted PBMCs, taken 0.4 years after starting antiretroviral therapy. The receptors were sampled from a man between 18 and 29 years old with HIV.

The gene calls are TRBV7-9 and TRBJ2-7; D gene ambiguous. This CDR3 has 12 amino acids. Trimming took 1 base from V and 4 from J, leaving 5 bases between them. From germline, CDR1 is SEHNR and CDR2 FQNEAQ (reference sequence). The CDR3 spells CASSLVIYEQYF. CDR3 sequence (DNA): TGTGCCAGCAGCTTAGTTATATACGAGCAGTACTTC.

V gene TRBV7-6 combines with J gene TRBJ1-1, with D perhaps TRBD1 (5 bases). V lost 5 bases and J lost 4, with 20 bases in between. The germline gives CDR1 SGHVS, CDR2 FNYEAQ. This CDR3 region has 16 residues. CDR3 nucleotides: TGTGCCAGCAGCCCTAGAGTAGGTCCGGGGGGCACTGAAGCTTTCTTT. This codes for CASSPRVGPGGTEAFF. Drawing the rest from reference TRBV7-6 and TRBJ1-1, the complete variable domain is GAGVSQSPRYKVTKRGQDVALRCDPISGHVSLYWYRQALGQGPEFLTYFNYEAQQDKSGLPNDRFSAERPEGSISTLTIQRTEQRDSAMYRCASSPRVGPGGTEAFFGQGTRLTVV.

This clone was picked up one time. V is TRBV12-5 and J is TRBJ2-1; 8 bases fit TRBD2. The CDR3 is 19 residues long. With V trimmed by 1 base and J by 8 bases, 19 bases remained unmatched. Germline V gives CDR1 LGHNT, CDR2 FRNRAP. CDR3 region: CASGLDASIRTSIFYEQFF. CDR3 DNA sequence: TGTGCTAGTGGTTTGGACGCTAGCATTAGGACTAGCATTTTTTATGAGCAGTTCTTC.

This chain joins TRBV6-4 and TRBJ2-2; 7 bases are a match to TRBD1. Germline lookup yields CDR1 MRHNA and CDR2 SNTAGT. The CDR3 runs to 14 residues. Trimming removed 3 bases from V and 6 bases from J; junction bases left unmatched: 4. CDR3 in DNA: TGTGCCAGCAGTGATGACAGGGCGGCCGGGGAGCTGTTTTTT. Protein sequence: CASSDDRAAGELFF.

V gene TRBV4-3 combines with J gene TRBJ1-2; D is undetermined. This CDR3 has 15 residues. Per germline, CDR1 LGHNA and CDR2 YSLEER. V was cut by 0 bases and J by 8 bases, with 16 bases left in between. Here the CDR3 reads CASSQERGSRAGYTF. The CDR3 nucleotides are TGCGCCAGCAGCCAAGAACGAGGCAGCCGGGCGGGCTACACCTTC.

The chain recombines TRBV7-9 with TRBJ2-7; TRBD1 aligns across 7 bases. The germline CDR1 and CDR2 sequences are SEHNR and FQNEAQ (reference sequence). V trimming: 5 bases; J trimming: 7 bases; junction bases outside the gene matches: 17. The CDR3 length is 16 residues. The DNA for the CDR3 is TGTGCCAGCAGCCCGGCCGAGGGACAGTCCCTTTTAGAGCAGTACTTC. Protein: CASSPAEGQSLLEQYF.

The J gene is TRBJ2-7, the V gene TRBV7-2; no reliable D call. Germline-derived CDR1 and CDR2 are SGHTA and FQGNSA. V lost 2 bases and J 0 bases, leaving 11 bases between the germline ends. The CDR3 length is 15 residues. CDR3: CASSLISTGSYEQYF. The CDR3 bases are TGTGCCAGCAGCTTAATTTCGACTGGCTCCTACGAGCAGTACTTC.

The V and J genes are TRBV11-2 and TRBJ2-7; D is possibly TRBD1 (5 bases). CDR1 is SGHAT, CDR2 FQNNGV, per germline. There are 12 residues in the CDR3. Trimming cost V 5 bases and J 6 bases, with 11 bases left between them. CDR3 sequence: CASSHTGSEQYF. The CDR3 DNA reads as TGTGCCAGCAGCCACACAGGTTCCGAGCAGTACTTC.

The rearrangement joins TRBV5-1 to TRBJ1-1; 8 bases agree with TRBD1. Germline assignment: CDR1 SGHRS and CDR2 YFSETQ. This CDR3 spans 13 amino acids. Trimming took 7 bases from V and 1 from J; bases not matched to a gene: 3. The CDR3 DNA follows: TGCGCCAGCCACAGGGGGTCGAACACTGAAGCTTTCTTT. Its protein product is CASHRGSNTEAFF.

This chain joins TRBV5-4 and TRBJ2-7; D ambiguous. CDR1 and CDR2 (germline): SGHNT, YYREEE (reference sequence). V shed 4 bases and J shed 0 bases, with 11 bases lying between them. The CDR3 length is 14 residues. The CDR3 DNA follows: TGTGCCAGCAGCCCCGACGTTAGCTCCTACGAGCAGTACTTC. This codes for CASSPDVSSYEQYF.

The V gene is TRBV5-1, the J gene TRBJ2-3; D is uncertain. The V end was cut by 4 bases, the J end by 1 base, with 13 bases between. The CDR3 extends over 15 amino acids. In germline, CDR1 is SGHRS, CDR2 YFSETQ. CDR3 nucleotide sequence: TGCGCCAGCAGCACATTAATGGGTGGCACAGATACGCAGTATTTT. It specifies CASSTLMGGTDTQYF.

The rearrangement joins TRBV7-3 to TRBJ1-2; weak D call: TRBD1 (6 bases). The CDR3 spans 14 residues. Trimming pared 5 bases from V and 0 bases from J, leaving 10 bases between. Per the germline V gene, CDR1 is SGHTA and CDR2 is FQGTGA. The CDR3 protein is CASSPDSSNYGYTF. The CDR3, as DNA: TGTGCCAGCAGCCCGGACAGCTCTAACTATGGCTACACCTTC.

The CDR3: CATRGERGANYGYTF. The CDR3 DNA follows: TGTGCCACCAGAGGAGAGCGTGGGGCCAACTATGGCTACACCTTC. The genes are TRBV15 and TRBJ1-2; maybe TRBD1 (5 bases). CDR1 LNHNV and CDR2 YYDKDF come from the germline V gene (reference sequence). The CDR3 extends over 15 amino acids. V was pared by 6 bases and J by 2 bases, with 16 bases between.

This chain uses TRBV27 with TRBJ1-1; possibly TRBD1 for D (6 bases). The germline gives CDR1 MNHEY, CDR2 SMNVEV (reference sequence). V gave up 10 bases and J gave up 6 bases, with 18 bases separating them. CDR3 length: 13 residues. CDR3 coding DNA: TGTGCCACGCAAACAGGGAACGTAGCTGAAGCTTTCTTT. It is translated as CATQTGNVAEAFF.

This clone was seen just once. This rearrangement joins TRBV11-3 to TRBJ1-6; 9 bases are a match to TRBD1. V was clipped by 5 bases and J by 2 bases; unmatched bases: 4. CDR1 SGHNT and CDR2 YENEEA come from the germline V gene. The length of the CDR3 is 16 residues. CDR3 loop: CASSRRTGAYNSPLHF. The DNA for the CDR3 is TGTGCCAGCAGCCGGCGGACAGGGGCCTATAATTCACCCCTCCACTTT. Supplemented by reference TRBV11-3 and TRBJ1-6, the full variable domain reads EAGVVQSPRYKIIEKKQPVAFWCNPISGHNTLYWYLQNLGQGPELLIRYENEEAVDDSQLPKDRFSAERLKGVDSTLKIQPAELGDSAVYLCASSRRTGAYNSPLHFGNGTRLTVT.

The genes are TRBV28 and TRBJ1-5, with D perhaps TRBD1 (6 bases). The CDR3 is 14 residues long. Germline V gene sequence: CDR1 MDHEN, CDR2 SYDVKM. The V and J ends lost 6 bases and 8 bases respectively, with 17 bases between them. The DNA for the CDR3 is TGTGCCAGCAGGGACGGGGGCCCTAGGGAGCCCCAGCATTTT. It translates to CASRDGGPREPQHF.

Here the CDR3 reads CASSRGAGAMDNEQFF. The DNA for the CDR3 is TGTGCCAGTAGTAGGGGGGCGGGGGCTATGGATAATGAGCAGTTCTTC. The chain links TRBV19 to TRBJ2-1, with D perhaps TRBD2 (7 bases). CDR1 LNHDA and CDR2 SQIVND come from the germline V gene (reference sequence). The V end was cut by 4 bases, the J end by 7 bases, with 20 bases between. The CDR3 runs 16 residues.

CDR3 in amino acids: CASSRQGIVSEQYF. The CDR3 region has the DNA TGTGCCAGCAGTAGACAGGGGATCGTCTCCGAGCAGTACTTC. This chain uses TRBV6-6 with TRBJ2-7, with 8 bases fitting TRBD1. Trimming took 5 bases from V and 6 from J; bases not matched to a gene: 9. This CDR3 is built from 14 residues. CDR1 is MNHNY, CDR2 SVGAGI, per germline (reference sequence).

The rearrangement joins TRBV15 to TRBJ2-7; D is undetermined. V was clipped by 0 bases and J by 5 bases, with 5 bases between them. This CDR3 is 12 amino acids long. Germline CDR1 reads LNHNV; CDR2 reads YYDKDF (reference sequence). The CDR3 sequence: CATSRDEHEQYF. The DNA of the CDR3 is TGTGCCACCAGCAGAGATGAACACGAGCAGTACTTC.

V gene TRBV4-1 combines with J gene TRBJ2-3; D may be TRBD1 or TRBD2 (5 bases each). CDR3 length equals 17 residues. Germline CDR1 and CDR2: MGHRA and YSYEKL. V lost 4 bases and J lost 2, with 19 bases in between. Here the CDR3 reads CASSPSHLGTSTDTQYF. CDR3 nucleotides: TGCGCCAGCAGCCCCTCGCACCTAGGGACCTCCACAGATACGCAGTATTTT.

This clone was recorded once. V usage is TRBV6-1 and J usage is TRBJ2-4; 10 bases are shared with TRBD2. The germline CDR1 and CDR2 sequences are MNHNS and SASEGT. The CDR3 loop spans 18 amino acids. V trimming: 1 base; J trimming: 4 bases; junction bases outside the gene matches: 10. CDR3 sequence (DNA): TGTGCCAGCAGTGAAGGGGAGGGTAGCGGGAGGAGTAAAAACATTCAGTACTTC. Its translation is CASSEGEGSGRSKNIQYF.

The gene calls are TRBV7-9 and TRBJ1-2; no definite D call. CDR1 and CDR2 (germline): SEHNR, FQNEAQ (reference sequence). The CDR3 runs to 14 residues. Deletions cut 1 base from V and 0 bases from J, with 6 bases between. The CDR3 protein is CASSLGRANYGYTF. Written as DNA, the CDR3 is TGTGCCAGCAGCTTAGGACGGGCTAACTATGGCTACACCTTC.

This clone was seen a few times. CDR3 coding DNA: TGTGCCAGCATTTACCGAGACAGGGCGGACGAGCAGTACTTC. It specifies CASIYRDRADEQYF. The chain couples TRBV21-1 to TRBJ2-7; the DNA was not compared with TRBD1, the D call given in the table. TRBV21-1 represents a pseudogene. This CDR3 is built from 14 residues.

The rearrangement uses TRBV19 and TRBJ2-7; D ambiguous. The CDR3 consists of 13 residues. Between the trimmed V and J ends, which lost 7 bases and 0 bases, there was a span of 10 bases. Germline V gene lookup returns CDR1 LNHDA and CDR2 SQIVND (reference sequence). The CDR3 protein is CASNPDSSYEQYF. CDR3 in DNA: TGTGCCAGTAACCCAGACTCCTCCTACGAGCAGTACTTC.

J is TRBJ1-4 and V is TRBV12-5; 7 nucleotides match TRBD1. Germline-derived CDR1 and CDR2 are LGHNT and FRNRAP. The CDR3 runs 17 residues. V shed 7 bases and J 7 bases; nucleotides not matched to a gene: 18. The CDR3 DNA follows: TGTGCTAGTGCCCCTCCGGACAGGCTAAACGCCGGTGAAAAACTGTTTTTT. Protein sequence: CASAPPDRLNAGEKLFF. Together with reference TRBV12-5 and TRBJ1-4, the CDR3 gives the full variable domain: DARVTQTPRHKVTEMGQEVTMRCQPILGHNTVFWYRQTMMQGLELLAYFRNRAPLDDSGMPKDRFSAEMPDATLATLKIQPSEPRDSAVYFCASAPPDRLNAGEKLFFGSGTQLSVL.

This chain links TRBV5-6 with TRBJ2-7, with a tentative D call TRBD1 (6 bases). Germline CDR1 is SGHDT and CDR2 is YYEEEE. The CDR3 runs to 13 residues. The germline V and J ends were trimmed by 4 bases and 6 bases, with 14 bases remaining between them. The CDR3 is CASSGQGKVEQYF. CDR3 DNA sequence: TGTGCCAGCAGCGGGCAGGGGAAGGTCGAGCAGTACTTC.

This sequence joins TRBV2 and TRBJ2-3; no firm D call. The germline CDR1 and CDR2 sequences are SNHLY and FYNNEI. CDR3 size: 13 residues. V was shortened by 6 bases and J by 4 bases, with 11 bases between the two germline ends. The CDR3 sequence is CASRGLSADTQYF. In nucleotides, the CDR3 is TGTGCCAGCAGAGGGCTGAGCGCAGATACGCAGTATTTT. Full variable domain (remainder filled in from reference TRBV2 and TRBJ2-3): EPEVTQTPSHQVTQMGQEVILRCVPISNHLYFYWYRQILGQKVEFLVSFYNNEISEKSEIFDDQFSVERPDGSNFTLKIRSTKLEDSAMYFCASRGLSADTQYFGPGTRLTVL.

This clone was counted a single time. The chain uses TRBV6-6 and TRBJ1-1; tentatively, D is TRBD1 (5 bases). The ends were cut back, 5 bases at V and 5 bases at J, with 15 bases in the middle. The CDR3 has 14 residues. Germline CDR1 and CDR2: MNHNY and SVGAGI (reference sequence). CDR3 protein: CASSPKWGGTEAFF. As DNA, the CDR3 is TGTGCCAGCAGTCCGAAGTGGGGCGGTACTGAAGCTTTCTTT.

This clone was observed once. V usage is TRBV6-6 and J usage is TRBJ1-1; D gene uncertain. V was shortened by 7 bases and J by 1 base, with 19 bases between the two germline ends. From germline, CDR1 is MNHNY and CDR2 SVGAGI (reference sequence). CDR3 size: 16 residues. The CDR3 nucleotides read TGTGCCAGCACCACCGCAACCTCGAGAAGGAACACTGAAGCTTTCTTT. Amino acid sequence: CASTTATSRRNTEAFF.

This clone was seen just once. The gene calls are TRBV13 and TRBJ2-1; D gene uncertain. Germline CDR1 reads PRHDT; CDR2 reads FYEKMQ (reference sequence). The CDR3 sequence is 15 residues long. V lost 5 bases and J 0 bases, leaving 11 bases between the germline ends. The CDR3 loop reads CASSRTESSYNEQFF. The CDR3 coding sequence is TGTGCCAGCAGCCGCACAGAGAGCTCCTACAATGAGCAGTTCTTC.